This T cell receptor beta chain was retrieved from a study of T-cell reconstitution after alpha-beta-depleted transplantation in children. Preparation of the TCRbeta library used unique molecular identifiers. TCRdb reprocessed the PCR reads via MiXCR and lists one record per CDR3 protein. The sample contains about a million distinct CDR3 sequences, 25% to 30% of which appear only once. This clonotype was seen a few times. The clonotype comes from a boy in the first two years of life who had a stem cell transplant for SCID, so the T cells may come from the graft donor. The sample consisted of PBMCs, mostly from graft donor cells, taken 360 days after TCRalphabeta/CD19-depleted stem cell transplant.

CDR3 sequence: CASSFWTPETQYF. The CDR3 DNA follows: TGTGCCAGCAGTTTCTGGACTCCGGAGACCCAGTACTTC. This chain uses TRBV6-2 or TRBV6-3 with TRBJ2-5; perhaps TRBD2 as D (5 bases). CDR3 length equals 13 residues. Per the germline V gene, CDR1 is MNHEY and CDR2 is SVGEGT. Trimming cost V 4 bases and J 5 bases, with 11 bases left between them.